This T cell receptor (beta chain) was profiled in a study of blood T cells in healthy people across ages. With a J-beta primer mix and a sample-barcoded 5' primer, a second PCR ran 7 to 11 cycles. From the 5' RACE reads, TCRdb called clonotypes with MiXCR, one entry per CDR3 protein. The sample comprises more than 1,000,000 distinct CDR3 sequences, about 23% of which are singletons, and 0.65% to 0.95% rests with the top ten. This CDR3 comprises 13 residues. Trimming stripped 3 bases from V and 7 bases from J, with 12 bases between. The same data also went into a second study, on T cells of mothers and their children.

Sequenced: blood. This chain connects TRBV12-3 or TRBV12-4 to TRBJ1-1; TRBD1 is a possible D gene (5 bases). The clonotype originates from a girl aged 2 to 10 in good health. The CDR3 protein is CASSLGQLNEAFF. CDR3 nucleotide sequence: TGTGCCAGCAGTTTGGGGCAGCTAAATGAAGCTTTCTTT.